This is a list of T cell receptor beta chains from one sample in a study of blood T cell repertoires in COVID-19. Generated by immunoSEQ multiplex PCR, the TCRdb table keeps only in-frame clones and is missing some. The sample lists under 250,000 clones, 65% to 85% seen once, with around 5.9% in the top ten. The specimen sequenced was peripheral blood. The receptors shown here come from a human donor in a cohort sampled during active COVID-19. Both conserved end residues are part of each CDR3. The order of the fields is J gene, D gene, clone size, V gene, CDR3 protein, CDR3 DNA. D genes are given only for firm matches. The size of a clone is reported for some rows only, either as once, few or many, or as a class for expanded clones.

j_gene: TRBJ1-2
d_gene: NA
abundance: NA
v_gene: TRBV5-5
CDR3aa: CASSFQQGANYGYTF
CDR3nt: TGTGCCAGCAGCTTTCAACAGGGCGCTAACTATGGCTACACCTTC

j_gene: TRBJ2-7
d_gene: NA
abundance: NA
v_gene: TRBV7-9
CDR3aa: CASTPGSYEQYF
CDR3nt: TGTGCCAGCACCCCGGGGTCCTACGAGCAGTACTTC

j_gene: TRBJ2-2
d_gene: TRBD1
abundance: NA
v_gene: TRBV2
CDR3aa: CASRPDRGPGELFF
CDR3nt: TGTGCCAGCAGACCGGACAGGGGGCCAGGGGAGCTGTTTTTT

j_gene: TRBJ2-3
d_gene: NA
abundance: few
v_gene: TRBV2
CDR3aa: CASRGLYTDTQYF
CDR3nt: TGTGCCAGCAGAGGACTATACACAGATACGCAGTATTTT

j_gene: TRBJ1-1
d_gene: NA
abundance: NA
v_gene: TRBV5-1
CDR3aa: CASSPQGGNTEAFF
CDR3nt: TGCGCCAGCAGCCCCCAGGGAGGGAACACTGAAGCTTTCTTT

j_gene: TRBJ1-6
d_gene: TRBD1
abundance: NA
v_gene: TRBV6-5
CDR3aa: CASTPGQGISPLHF
CDR3nt: TGTGCCAGCACTCCGGGACAGGGCATTTCACCCCTCCACTTT

j_gene: TRBJ1-2
d_gene: TRBD1
abundance: NA
v_gene: TRBV30
CDR3aa: CAWSVAGGSYGYTF
CDR3nt: TGTGCCTGGAGTGTAGCAGGGGGGTCCTATGGCTACACCTTC

j_gene: TRBJ1-3
d_gene: TRBD1
abundance: NA
v_gene: TRBV28
CDR3aa: CASSLGVGTGGNTIYF
CDR3nt: TGTGCCAGCAGTTTAGGCGTCGGGACAGGCGGAAACACCATATATTTT

j_gene: TRBJ1-3
d_gene: TRBD1
abundance: NA
v_gene: TRBV27
CDR3aa: CASSSRDRGGNTIYF
CDR3nt: TGTGCCAGCAGTTCCCGGGACAGGGGAGGAAACACCATATATTTT

j_gene: TRBJ1-1
d_gene: NA
abundance: NA
v_gene: TRBV7-2
CDR3aa: CASSLAYAGSNTEAFF
CDR3nt: TGTGCCAGCAGCTTAGCGTACGCAGGGTCGAACACTGAAGCTTTCTTT

j_gene: TRBJ2-5
d_gene: NA
abundance: NA
v_gene: TRBV10-2
CDR3aa: CASSEPGEGETQYF
CDR3nt: TGCGCCAGCAGTGAGCCCGGGGAAGGAGAGACCCAGTACTTC

j_gene: TRBJ1-5
d_gene: TRBD1
abundance: NA
v_gene: TRBV19
CDR3aa: CASTVTGGNQPQHF
CDR3nt: TGTGCCAGTACTGTTACAGGGGGCAATCAGCCCCAGCATTTT

j_gene: TRBJ1-4
d_gene: NA
abundance: NA
v_gene: TRBV19
CDR3aa: CASNPQGRANEKLFF
CDR3nt: TGTGCCAGTAACCCGCAGGGAAGAGCTAATGAAAAACTGTTTTTT

j_gene: TRBJ2-2
d_gene: NA
abundance: NA
v_gene: TRBV27
CDR3aa: CASSSPPGNTGELFF
CDR3nt: TGTGCCAGCAGTTCCCCTCCGGGGAACACCGGGGAGCTGTTTTTT

j_gene: TRBJ1-5
d_gene: NA
abundance: once
v_gene: TRBV12-5
CDR3aa: CASGLANQPQHF
CDR3nt: TGTGCTAGTGGTTTGGCGAATCAGCCCCAGCATTTT

j_gene: TRBJ1-4
d_gene: NA
abundance: few
v_gene: TRBV12-2
CDR3aa: CASRSGQLLNEKLFF
CDR3nt: TGTGCAAGTCGCTCAGGTCAACTCCTCAATGAAAAACTGTTTTTT

j_gene: TRBJ1-5
d_gene: NA
abundance: once
v_gene: TRBV6-1
CDR3aa: CASSEVGDGQPQHF
CDR3nt: TGTGCCAGCAGTGAAGTAGGGGATGGTCAGCCCCAGCATTTT

j_gene: TRBJ2-7
d_gene: NA
abundance: NA
v_gene: TRBV10-3
CDR3aa: CAISGDRNSYEQYF
CDR3nt: TGTGCCATCAGTGGTGACAGGAACTCCTACGAGCAGTACTTC

j_gene: TRBJ2-1
d_gene: TRBD2
abundance: NA
v_gene: TRBV10-2
CDR3aa: CASSAMTSGSYNEQFF
CDR3nt: TGCGCCAGCAGTGCAATGACTAGCGGGTCGTACAATGAGCAGTTCTTC

j_gene: TRBJ2-3
d_gene: TRBD2
abundance: NA
v_gene: TRBV5-6
CDR3aa: CASSFRLAGTDTQYF
CDR3nt: TGTGCCAGCAGCTTTAGGCTAGCGGGCACAGATACGCAGTATTTT

j_gene: TRBJ2-7
d_gene: TRBD1
abundance: once
v_gene: TRBV29-1
CDR3aa: CSAARPGTGFNYEQYF
CDR3nt: TGCAGCGCCGCCCGGCCCGGGACAGGGTTCAACTACGAGCAGTACTTC

j_gene: TRBJ2-5
d_gene: TRBD1
abundance: NA
v_gene: TRBV10-2
CDR3aa: CASSEVGQGATETQYF
CDR3nt: TGCGCCAGCAGTGAAGTGGGACAGGGGGCGACCGAGACCCAGTACTTC

j_gene: TRBJ2-3
d_gene: TRBD1
abundance: once
v_gene: TRBV15
CDR3aa: CATSGDRVRADTQYF
CDR3nt: TGTGCCACCAGCGGCGACAGGGTACGGGCAGATACGCAGTATTTT

j_gene: TRBJ2-7
d_gene: NA
abundance: NA
v_gene: TRBV21-1
CDR3aa: CASSTRRGAYSYEQYF
CDR3nt: TGTGCCAGCAGCACCCGGCGGGGGGCCTACTCCTACGAGCAGTACTTC

j_gene: TRBJ2-5
d_gene: NA
abundance: NA
v_gene: TRBV2
CDR3aa: CASSLQETQYF
CDR3nt: TGTGCCAGCAGCCTACAAGAGACCCAGTACTTC

j_gene: TRBJ2-3
d_gene: TRBD2
abundance: few
v_gene: TRBV19
CDR3aa: CASTSGLAGTDTQYF
CDR3nt: TGTGCCAGTACCTCGGGACTAGCGGGGACGGATACGCAGTATTTT

j_gene: TRBJ2-7
d_gene: TRBD1
abundance: NA
v_gene: TRBV6-5
CDR3aa: CASATGVAYEQYF
CDR3nt: TGTGCCAGCGCGACAGGGGTTGCCTACGAGCAGTACTTC

j_gene: TRBJ2-2
d_gene: NA
abundance: NA
v_gene: TRBV7-9
CDR3aa: CASSPRQAGYTGELFF
CDR3nt: TGTGCCAGCAGCCCTCGTCAGGCAGGTTACACCGGGGAGCTGTTTTTT

j_gene: TRBJ2-1
d_gene: NA
abundance: NA
v_gene: TRBV7-9
CDR3aa: CASSLSRSSYNEQFF
CDR3nt: TGTGCCAGCAGCTTATCACGGAGCTCCTACAATGAGCAGTTCTTC